A single T cell receptor beta chain is shown here with its context. Its specificity is not known. The data belong to a study of glioma-infiltrating T cells. Study-wide results and limits: Very few CDR3 sequences were shared between tissue and blood. Non-neoplastic patients had below-expected tissue-blood divergence, while all gliomas exceeded expectation.

The iRepertoire nested amplicon-rescue multiplex PCR amplified TCR alpha and beta CDR3s from RNA. For one-step reverse transcription and amplification, 100-400 ng of tissue mRNA or PBMC total RNA was used. One entry per CDR3 protein results from TCRdb running MiXCR on the multiplex PCR reads. Among over 120,000 distinct CDR3 sequences listed, 35% to 50% were seen once. CDR1 and CDR2 from the germline V gene are SGHTA and FQGNSA. V lost 7 bases to trimming and J lost 4 bases; unmatched junction nucleotides: 3. This CDR3 has 14 residues. Source material: glioma tissue, nonneoplastic brain tissue, or PBMCs (not recorded which). This TCR derives from a human donor with low-grade glioma or glioblastoma, undergoing nonglioma brain surgery, or in good health (not recorded which). The chain recombines TRBV7-2 with TRBJ2-3, with TRBD1 matching over 12 bases. CDR3 residues: CASTGTGGSDTQYF. CDR3 coding DNA: TGTGCCAGCACCGGGACAGGGGGCTCAGATACGCAGTATTTT.